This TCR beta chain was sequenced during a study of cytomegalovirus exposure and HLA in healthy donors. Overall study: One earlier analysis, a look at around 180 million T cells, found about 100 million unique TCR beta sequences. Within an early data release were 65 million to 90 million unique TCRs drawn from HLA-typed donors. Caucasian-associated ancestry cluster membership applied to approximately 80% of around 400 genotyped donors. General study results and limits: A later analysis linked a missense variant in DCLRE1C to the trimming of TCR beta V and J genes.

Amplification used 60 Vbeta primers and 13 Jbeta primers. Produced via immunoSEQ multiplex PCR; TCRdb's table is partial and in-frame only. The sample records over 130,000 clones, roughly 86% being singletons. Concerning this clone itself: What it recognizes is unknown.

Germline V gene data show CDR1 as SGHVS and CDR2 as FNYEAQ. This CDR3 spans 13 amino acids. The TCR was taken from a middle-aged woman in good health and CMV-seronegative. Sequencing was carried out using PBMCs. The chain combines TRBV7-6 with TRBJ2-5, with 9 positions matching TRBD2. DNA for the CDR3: TGTGCAGCTGCGGCGGGAGGGCAAGAGACCCAGTACTTC. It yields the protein CAAAAGGQETQYF.